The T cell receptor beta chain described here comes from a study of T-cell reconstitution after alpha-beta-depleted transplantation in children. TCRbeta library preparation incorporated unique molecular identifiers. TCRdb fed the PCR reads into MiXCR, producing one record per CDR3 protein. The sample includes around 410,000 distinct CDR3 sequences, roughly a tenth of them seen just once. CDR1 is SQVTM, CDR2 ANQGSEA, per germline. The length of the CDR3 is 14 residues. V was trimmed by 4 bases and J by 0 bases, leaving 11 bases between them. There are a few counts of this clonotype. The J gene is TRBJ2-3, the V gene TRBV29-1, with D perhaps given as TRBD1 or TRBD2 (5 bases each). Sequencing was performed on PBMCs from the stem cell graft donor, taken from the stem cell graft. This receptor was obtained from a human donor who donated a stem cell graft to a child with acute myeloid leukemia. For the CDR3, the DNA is TGCAGCGTTGGCCGGGACGCGAGCACAGATACGCAGTATTTT. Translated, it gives CSVGRDASTDTQYF.